This T cell receptor (beta chain) appears in the sequencing data of a study of blood T cell repertoires in COVID-19. Study overall: The United States, Italy and Spain were the sources of the acute and convalescent COVID-19 samples. PBMCs, B-cell-depleted T cells, or T cells provided the cDNA or gDNA that made up the material.

Under the authors' procedure: Amplification from reference gene primers served as the basis for estimated nucleated cell counts. Profiled with immunoSEQ multiplex PCR; TCRdb holds only in-frame clones, not every one. That table furnishes V, J and clone size, whereas the DNA furnished D and trimming. The repertoire holds some 50,000 clones, with around 84% as singletons. After removal of 7 bases from V and 5 bases from J, the junction contained 8 bases not matched to a gene. CDR3 size: 13 residues. Germline V gives CDR1 GTSNPN, CDR2 SVGIG (reference sequence). This clonotype originated in a man in his fifties with acute or convalescent COVID-19. The specimen sequenced was peripheral blood. The chain couples TRBV30 to TRBJ2-1, with 7 bases matching TRBD1. The CDR3 loop reads CASDPTGDNEQFF. For the CDR3, the DNA is TGTGCCTCGGACCCCACAGGGGACAATGAGCAGTTCTTC.